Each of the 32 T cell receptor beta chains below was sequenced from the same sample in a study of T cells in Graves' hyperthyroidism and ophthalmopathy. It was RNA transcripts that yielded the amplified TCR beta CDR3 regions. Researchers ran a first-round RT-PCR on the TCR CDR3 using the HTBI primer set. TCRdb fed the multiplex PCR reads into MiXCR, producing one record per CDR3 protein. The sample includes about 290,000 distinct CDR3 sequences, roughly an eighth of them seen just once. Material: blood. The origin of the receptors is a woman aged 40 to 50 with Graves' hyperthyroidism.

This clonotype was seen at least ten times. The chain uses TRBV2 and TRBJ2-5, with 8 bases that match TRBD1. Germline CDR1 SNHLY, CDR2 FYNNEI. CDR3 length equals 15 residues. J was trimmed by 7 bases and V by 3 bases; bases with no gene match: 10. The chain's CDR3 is CASSEAQGGAGTQYF. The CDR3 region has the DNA TGTGCCAGCAGTGAGGCACAGGGGGGAGCGGGGACCCAGTACTTC.

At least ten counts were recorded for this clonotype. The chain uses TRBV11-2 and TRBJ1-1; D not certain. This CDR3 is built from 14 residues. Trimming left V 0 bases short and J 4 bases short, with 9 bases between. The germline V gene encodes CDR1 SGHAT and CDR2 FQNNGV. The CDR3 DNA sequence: TGTGCCAGCAGCTTAGATCTGGGCAGCACTGAAGCTTTCTTT. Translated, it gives CASSLDLGSTEAFF.

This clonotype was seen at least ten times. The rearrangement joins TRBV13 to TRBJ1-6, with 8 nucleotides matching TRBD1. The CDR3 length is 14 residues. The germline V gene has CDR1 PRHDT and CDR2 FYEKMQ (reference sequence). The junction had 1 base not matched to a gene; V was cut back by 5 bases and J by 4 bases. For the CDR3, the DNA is TGTGCCAGCAGCCGACAGGGGTATAATTCACCCCTCCACTTT. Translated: CASSRQGYNSPLHF.

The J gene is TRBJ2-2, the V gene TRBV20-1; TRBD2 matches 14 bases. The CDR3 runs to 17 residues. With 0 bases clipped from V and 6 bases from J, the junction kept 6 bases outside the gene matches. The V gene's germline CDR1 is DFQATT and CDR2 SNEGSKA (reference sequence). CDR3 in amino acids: CSARDSETSGRAGELFF. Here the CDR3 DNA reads TGCAGTGCTAGAGATTCCGAGACTAGCGGGAGGGCCGGGGAGCTGTTTTTT.

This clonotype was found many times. The CDR3 DNA sequence: TGTGCCATCAGTGGTCCCAGAGCCTATGGCTACACCTTC. Its protein product is CAISGPRAYGYTF. The V call is TRBV10-3, the J call TRBJ1-2, with D hard to call. V was trimmed by 4 bases and J by 4 bases, leaving 10 bases between them. The V gene's germline CDR1 is ENHRY and CDR2 SYGVKD. The CDR3 loop spans 13 amino acids.

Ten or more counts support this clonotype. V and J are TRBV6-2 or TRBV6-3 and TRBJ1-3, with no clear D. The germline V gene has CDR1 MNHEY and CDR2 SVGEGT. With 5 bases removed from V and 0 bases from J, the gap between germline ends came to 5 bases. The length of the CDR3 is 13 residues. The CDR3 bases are TGTGCCAGCAGTACAGTCTCTGGAAACACCATATATTTT. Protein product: CASSTVSGNTIYF.

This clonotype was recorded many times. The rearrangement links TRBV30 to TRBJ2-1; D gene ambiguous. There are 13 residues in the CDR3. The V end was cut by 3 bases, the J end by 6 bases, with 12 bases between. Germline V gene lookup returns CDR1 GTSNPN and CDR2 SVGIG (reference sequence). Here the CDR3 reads CAWSGEVRNEQFF. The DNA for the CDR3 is TGTGCCTGGAGCGGCGAAGTTCGCAATGAGCAGTTCTTC.

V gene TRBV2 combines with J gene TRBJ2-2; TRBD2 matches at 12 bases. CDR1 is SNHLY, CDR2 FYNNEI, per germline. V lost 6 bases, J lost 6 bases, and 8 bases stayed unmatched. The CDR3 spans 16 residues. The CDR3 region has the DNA TGTGCCAGCAGCCGGACGGGACTAGCGGGCGCCGGGGAGCTGTTTTTT. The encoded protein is CASSRTGLAGAGELFF.

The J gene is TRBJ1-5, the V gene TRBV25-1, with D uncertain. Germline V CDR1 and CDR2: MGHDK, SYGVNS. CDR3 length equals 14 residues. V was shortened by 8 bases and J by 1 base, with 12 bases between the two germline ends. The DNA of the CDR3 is TGTGCCAGCCAGAGTGGAGGGAGCAATCAGCCCCAGCATTTT. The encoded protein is CASQSGGSNQPQHF. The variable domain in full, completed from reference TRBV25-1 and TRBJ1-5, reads EADIYQTPRYLVIGTGKKITLECSQTMGHDKMYWYQQDPGMELHLIHYSYGVNSTEKGDLSSESTVSRIRTEHFPLTLESARPSHTSQYLCASQSGGSNQPQHFGDGTRLSIL.

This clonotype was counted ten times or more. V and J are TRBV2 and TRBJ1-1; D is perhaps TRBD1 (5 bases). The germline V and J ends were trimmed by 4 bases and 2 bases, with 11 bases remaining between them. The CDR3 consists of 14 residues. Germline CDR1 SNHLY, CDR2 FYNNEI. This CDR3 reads CASSVGVLNTEAFF. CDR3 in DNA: TGTGCCAGCAGTGTGGGGGTACTTAACACTGAAGCTTTCTTT.

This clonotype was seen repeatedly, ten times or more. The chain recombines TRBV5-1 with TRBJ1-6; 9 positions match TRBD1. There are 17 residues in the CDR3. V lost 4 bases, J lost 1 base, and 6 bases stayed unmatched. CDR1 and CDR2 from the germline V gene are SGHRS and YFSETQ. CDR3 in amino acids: CASSITGTGSYNSPLHF. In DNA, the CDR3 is TGCGCCAGCAGCATCACCGGGACAGGGTCCTATAATTCACCCCTCCACTTT.

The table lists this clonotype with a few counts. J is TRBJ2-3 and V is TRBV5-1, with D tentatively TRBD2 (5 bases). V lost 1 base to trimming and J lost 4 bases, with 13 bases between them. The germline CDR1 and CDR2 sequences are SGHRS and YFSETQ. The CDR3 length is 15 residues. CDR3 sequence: CASSLSGSKADTQYF. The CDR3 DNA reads TGCGCCAGCAGCTTGAGTGGGAGTAAGGCAGATACGCAGTATTTT.

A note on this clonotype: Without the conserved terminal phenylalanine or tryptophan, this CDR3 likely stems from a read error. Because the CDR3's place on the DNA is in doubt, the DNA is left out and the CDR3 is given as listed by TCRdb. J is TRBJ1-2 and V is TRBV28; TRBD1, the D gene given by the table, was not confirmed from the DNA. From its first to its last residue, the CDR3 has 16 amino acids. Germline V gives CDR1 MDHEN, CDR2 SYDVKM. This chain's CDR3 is CASSPGQGVRAYGDTL.

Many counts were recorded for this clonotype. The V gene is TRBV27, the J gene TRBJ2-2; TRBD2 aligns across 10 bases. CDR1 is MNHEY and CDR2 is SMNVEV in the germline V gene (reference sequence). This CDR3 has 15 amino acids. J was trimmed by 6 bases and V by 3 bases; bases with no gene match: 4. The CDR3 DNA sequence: TGTGCCAGCAGTTTCGGACTAGCGGATTCCGGGGAGCTGTTTTTT. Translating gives CASSFGLADSGELFF.

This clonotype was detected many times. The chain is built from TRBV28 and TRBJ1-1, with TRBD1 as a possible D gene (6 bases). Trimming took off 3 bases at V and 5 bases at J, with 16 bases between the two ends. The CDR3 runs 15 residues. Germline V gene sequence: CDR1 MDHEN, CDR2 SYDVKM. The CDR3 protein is CASSFRGLRDTEAFF. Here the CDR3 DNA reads TGTGCCAGCAGTTTTAGGGGGTTGAGGGATACTGAAGCTTTCTTT.

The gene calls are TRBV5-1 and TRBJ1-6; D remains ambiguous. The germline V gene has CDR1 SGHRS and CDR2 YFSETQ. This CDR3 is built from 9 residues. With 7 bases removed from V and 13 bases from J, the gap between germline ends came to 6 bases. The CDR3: CASPAPLHF. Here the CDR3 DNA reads TGCGCCAGCCCCGCGCCCCTCCACTTT.

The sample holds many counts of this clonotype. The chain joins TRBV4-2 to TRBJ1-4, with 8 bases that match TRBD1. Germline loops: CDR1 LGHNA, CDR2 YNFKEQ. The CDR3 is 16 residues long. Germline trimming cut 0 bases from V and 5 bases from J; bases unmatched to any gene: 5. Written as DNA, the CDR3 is TGTGCCAGCAGCCAAGAGCCGACAGGGGCAAATGAAAAACTGTTTTTT. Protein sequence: CASSQEPTGANEKLFF.

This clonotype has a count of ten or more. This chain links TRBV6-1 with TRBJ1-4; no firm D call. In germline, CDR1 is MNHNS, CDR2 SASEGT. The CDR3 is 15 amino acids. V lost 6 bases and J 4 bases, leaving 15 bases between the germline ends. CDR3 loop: CASRKDQQFNEKLFF. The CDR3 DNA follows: TGTGCCAGCAGGAAAGACCAACAATTTAATGAAAAACTGTTTTTT.

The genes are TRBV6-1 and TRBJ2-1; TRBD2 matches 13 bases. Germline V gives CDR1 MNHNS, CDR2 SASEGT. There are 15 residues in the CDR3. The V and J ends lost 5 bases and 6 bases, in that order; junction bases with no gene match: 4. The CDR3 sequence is CASSQLAGGPNEQFF. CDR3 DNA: TGTGCCAGCAGTCAACTAGCGGGAGGGCCCAATGAGCAGTTCTTC.

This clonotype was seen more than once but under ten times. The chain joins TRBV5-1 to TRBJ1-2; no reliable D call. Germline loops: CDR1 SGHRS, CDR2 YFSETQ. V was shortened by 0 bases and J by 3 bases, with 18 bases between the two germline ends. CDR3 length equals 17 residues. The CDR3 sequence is CASSLGPRADLYYGYTF. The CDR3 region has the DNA TGCGCCAGCAGCTTGGGCCCCCGGGCCGATTTATACTATGGCTACACCTTC.

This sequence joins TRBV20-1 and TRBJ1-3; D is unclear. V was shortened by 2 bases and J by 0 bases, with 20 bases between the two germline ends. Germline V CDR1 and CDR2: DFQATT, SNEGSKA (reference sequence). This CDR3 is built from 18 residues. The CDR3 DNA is TGCAGTGCTAGACCCCTAGGAGCCTCCCCCTACTCTGGAAACACCATATATTTT. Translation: CSARPLGASPYSGNTIYF.

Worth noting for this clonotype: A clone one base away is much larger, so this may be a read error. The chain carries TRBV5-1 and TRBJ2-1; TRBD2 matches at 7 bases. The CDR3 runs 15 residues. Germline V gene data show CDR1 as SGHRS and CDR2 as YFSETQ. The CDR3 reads CASSPGTILNNEQLF. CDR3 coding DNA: TGCGCCAGCAGCCCCGGGACTATCTTGAACAATGAGCAGCTCTTC.

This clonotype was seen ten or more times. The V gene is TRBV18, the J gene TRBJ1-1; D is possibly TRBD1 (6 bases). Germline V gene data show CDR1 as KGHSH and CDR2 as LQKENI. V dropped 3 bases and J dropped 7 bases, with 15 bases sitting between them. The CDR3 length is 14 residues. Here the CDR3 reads CASSPGGQHIEAFF. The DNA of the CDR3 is TGTGCCAGCTCACCCGGAGGACAGCACATTGAAGCTTTCTTT.

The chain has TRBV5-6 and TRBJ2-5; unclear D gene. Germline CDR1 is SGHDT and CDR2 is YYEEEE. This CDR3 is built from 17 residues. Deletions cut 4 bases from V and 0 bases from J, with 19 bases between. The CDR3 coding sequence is TGTGCCAGCAGCCTTCGACCGAGAGACGGATACCAAGAGACCCAGTACTTC. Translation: CASSLRPRDGYQETQYF.

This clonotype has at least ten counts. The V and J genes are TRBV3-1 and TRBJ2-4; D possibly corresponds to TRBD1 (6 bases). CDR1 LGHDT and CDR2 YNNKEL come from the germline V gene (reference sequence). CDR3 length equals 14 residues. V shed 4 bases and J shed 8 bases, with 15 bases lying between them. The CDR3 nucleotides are TGTGCCAGCAGCCCCGGACACGGACAGCACATTCAGTACTTC. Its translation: CASSPGHGQHIQYF.

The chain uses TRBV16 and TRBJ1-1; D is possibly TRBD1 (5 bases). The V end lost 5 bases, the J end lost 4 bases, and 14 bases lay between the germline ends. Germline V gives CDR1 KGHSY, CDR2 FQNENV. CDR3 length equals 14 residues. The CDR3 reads CASSGTTAGTEAFF. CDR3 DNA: TGTGCCAGCAGCGGAACGACAGCGGGCACTGAAGCTTTCTTT.

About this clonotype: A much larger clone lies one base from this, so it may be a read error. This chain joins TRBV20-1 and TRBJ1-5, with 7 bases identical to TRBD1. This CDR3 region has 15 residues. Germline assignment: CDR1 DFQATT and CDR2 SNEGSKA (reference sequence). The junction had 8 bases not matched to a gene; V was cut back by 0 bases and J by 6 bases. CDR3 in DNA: TGCAGTGCTAGAGATGGGAGACAGGGCGGTCAGCCCCAGCATTTT. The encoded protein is CSARDGRQGGQPQHF.

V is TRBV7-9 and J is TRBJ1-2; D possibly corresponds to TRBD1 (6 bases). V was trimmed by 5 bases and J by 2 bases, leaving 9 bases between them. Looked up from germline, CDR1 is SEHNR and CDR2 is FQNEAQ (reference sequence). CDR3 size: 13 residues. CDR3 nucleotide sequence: TGTGCCAGCAGCCAGGGACACAACTATGGCTACACCTTC. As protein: CASSQGHNYGYTF.

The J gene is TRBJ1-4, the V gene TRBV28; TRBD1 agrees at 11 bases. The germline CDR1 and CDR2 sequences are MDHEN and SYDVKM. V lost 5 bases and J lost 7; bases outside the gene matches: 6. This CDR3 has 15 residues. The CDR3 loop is CASSPRTGGSEKLFF. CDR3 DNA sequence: TGTGCCAGCAGTCCCCGGACAGGGGGCTCTGAAAAACTGTTTTTT.

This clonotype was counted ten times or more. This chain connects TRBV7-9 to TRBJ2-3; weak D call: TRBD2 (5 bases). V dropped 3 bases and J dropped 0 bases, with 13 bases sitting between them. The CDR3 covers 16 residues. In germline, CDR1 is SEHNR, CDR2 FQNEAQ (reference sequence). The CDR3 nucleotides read TGTGCCAGCAGCTTGGGAGCGGAGCGTAGCACAGATACGCAGTATTTT. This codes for CASSLGAERSTDTQYF.

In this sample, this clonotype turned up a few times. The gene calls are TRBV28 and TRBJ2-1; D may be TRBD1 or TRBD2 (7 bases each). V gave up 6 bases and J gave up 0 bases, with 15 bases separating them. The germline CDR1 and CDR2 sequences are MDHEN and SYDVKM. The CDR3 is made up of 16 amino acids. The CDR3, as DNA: TGTGCCAGCAGACTAGGGGGCGGGAGCTCCTACAATGAGCAGTTCTTC. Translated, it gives CASRLGGGSSYNEQFF.

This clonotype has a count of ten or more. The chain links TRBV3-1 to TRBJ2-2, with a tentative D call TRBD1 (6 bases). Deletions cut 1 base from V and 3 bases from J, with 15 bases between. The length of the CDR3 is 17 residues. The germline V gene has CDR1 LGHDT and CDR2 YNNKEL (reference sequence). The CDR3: CASSQAKTAGDTGELFF. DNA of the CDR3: TGTGCCAGCAGCCAAGCCAAAACCGCAGGGGACACCGGGGAGCTGTTTTTT.